The T cell receptor beta chain described here comes from a study of T-cell reconstitution after alpha-beta-depleted transplantation in children. On this clonotype: Its specificity is unknown.

Unique molecular identifiers were used in preparing the TCRbeta library. TCRdb reprocessed the PCR reads via MiXCR and lists one record per CDR3 protein. The sample gives around 490,000 distinct CDR3 sequences, roughly an eighth of which show up once; 13% to 15% is in the top ten. Study conclusions and caveats: Once a year had passed after transplant, T-cell counts and diversity came mostly from newly produced T cells. Reportedly, roughly two months post-transplant, alpha-beta T cells arose from several hundred expanded graft clones.

This CDR3 spans 16 amino acids. The V gene end was trimmed by 6 bases and the J gene end by 8 bases; junction bases not matched to a gene: 15. In germline, CDR1 is MDHEN, CDR2 SYDVKM. The chain employs TRBV28 and TRBJ2-4; TRBD2 matches at 8 bases. The sequence was collected from a female patient between 2 and 10 years old who had a stem cell transplant for aplastic anemia, so the T cells may come from the graft donor. Sequencing used PBMCs, mostly from graft donor cells, obtained 180 days after TCRalphabeta/CD19-depleted stem cell transplant. CDR3 nucleotides: TGTGCCAGCAGATCCCTGCCGGGACTAGGGCTAGACATTCAGTACTTC. It codes for CASRSLPGLGLDIQYF.